This entry concerns a single T cell receptor (beta chain). Its antigen is still unknown. Primers for the PCR totalled 60 Vbeta and 13 Jbeta. The method was immunoSEQ multiplex PCR; TCRdb's version includes in-frame clones alone and lacks a portion of them. The data contain under 200,000 clones, 65% to 80% of them singletons. The data originate from a study of cytomegalovirus exposure and HLA in healthy donors. The study, taken as a whole, reports: A few chains linked to CMV were shown in vitro to be specific for CMV antigens.

The CDR3 is made up of 15 amino acids. From germline, CDR1 is LGHNA and CDR2 YSLEER. V was pared by 2 bases and J by 9 bases, with 6 bases of the junction left unmatched. The V call is TRBV4-3, the J call TRBJ2-2; 10 bases line up with TRBD2. This TCR was recovered from a woman aged 45-59 years in good health and CMV-seropositive. Sequences were obtained from PBMCs. DNA for the CDR3: TGCGCCAGCAGCCAATCCCCTAGCGGGAGAAGGGAGCTGTTTTTT. Encoded protein: CASSQSPSGRRELFF.